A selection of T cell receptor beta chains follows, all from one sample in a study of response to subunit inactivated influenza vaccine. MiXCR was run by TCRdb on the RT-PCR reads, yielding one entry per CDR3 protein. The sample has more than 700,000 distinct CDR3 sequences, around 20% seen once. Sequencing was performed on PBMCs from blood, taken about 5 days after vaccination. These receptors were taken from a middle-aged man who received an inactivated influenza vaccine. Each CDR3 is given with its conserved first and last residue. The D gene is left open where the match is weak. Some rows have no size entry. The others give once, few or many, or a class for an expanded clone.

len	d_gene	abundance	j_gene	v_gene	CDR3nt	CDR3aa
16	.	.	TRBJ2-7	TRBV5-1	TGCGCCAGCAGCTTGTACCCACAGGGACCCACCTACGAGCAGTACTTC	CASSLYPQGPTYEQYF
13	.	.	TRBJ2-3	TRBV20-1	TGCAGTGCTAGCGAGGGGGTGACAGATACGCAGTATTTT	CSASEGVTDTQYF
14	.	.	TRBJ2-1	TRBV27	TGTGCCAGCAGTTTAACGGCAGCATACAATGAGCAGTTCTTC	CASSLTAAYNEQFF
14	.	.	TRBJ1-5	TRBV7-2	TGTGCCAGCAGGCCAGGTTCAAGCAATCAGCCCCAGCATTTT	CASRPGSSNQPQHF
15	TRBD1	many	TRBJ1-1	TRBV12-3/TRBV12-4	TGTGCCAGCACCCCCCTGACAGGGGCGAAGACTGAAGCTTTCTTT	CASTPLTGAKTEAFF
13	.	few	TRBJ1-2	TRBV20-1	TGCAGTGCTAGAGCCACAGACAGCTATGGCTACACCTTC	CSARATDSYGYTF
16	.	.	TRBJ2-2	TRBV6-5	TGTGCCAGCAGTTACTCGGGGAACTCTCGGACCGGGGAGCTGTTTTTT	CASSYSGNSRTGELFF
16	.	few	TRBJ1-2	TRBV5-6	TGTGCCAGCAGCTTGGCTAGTAACGGTAGGCGGATCGGCTACACCTTC	CASSLASNGRRIGYTF
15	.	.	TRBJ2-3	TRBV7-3	TGTGCCAGCAGCCCGTCTCGCTCTAGCACAGATACGCAGTATTTT	CASSPSRSSTDTQYF
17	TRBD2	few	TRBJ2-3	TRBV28	TGTGCCAGCAGTCCCCCGGGACTAGCGGGAGTGACAGATACGCAGTATTTT	CASSPPGLAGVTDTQYF
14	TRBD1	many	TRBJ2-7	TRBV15	TGTGCCACCAGCACGGACAGGGAGCCTTACGAGCAGTACTTC	CATSTDREPYEQYF
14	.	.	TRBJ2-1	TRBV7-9	TGTGCCAGCGGGGTCTCAAAGTCTTACAATGAGCAGTTCTTC	CASGVSKSYNEQFF
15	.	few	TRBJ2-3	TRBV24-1	TGTGCCACCAGCAGAGCGGGTACTAGCACAGATACGCAGTATTTT	CATSRAGTSTDTQYF
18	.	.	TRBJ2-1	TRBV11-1	TGTGCCAGCAGCTTAGGCCCACTAGGGGGTCGGACTAATGGTGAGCAGTTCTTC	CASSLGPLGGRTNGEQFF
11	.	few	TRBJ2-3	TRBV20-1	TGCAGTGCTACAGTCGCAGATACGCAGTATTTT	CSATVADTQYF
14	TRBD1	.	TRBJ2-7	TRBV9	TGTGCCAGCAGCGTAGCACAGGGGGCGGAGGAGCAGTACTTC	CASSVAQGAEEQYF
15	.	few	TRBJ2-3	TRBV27	TGTGCCAGCTCCCCGGAGGGGTATAGCACAGATACGCAGTATTTT	CASSPEGYSTDTQYF
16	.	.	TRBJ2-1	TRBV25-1	TGTGCCAGCAGTGATTCCGGTCCCAGCTCCTACAATGAGCAGTTCTTC	CASSDSGPSSYNEQFF
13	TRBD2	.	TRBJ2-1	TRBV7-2	TGTGCCAGAACGGCGTGGGAGGGCCGTGAGCAGTTCTTC	CARTAWEGREQFF
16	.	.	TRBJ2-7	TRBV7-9	TGTGCCAGCAGCTTATTGGGGACGGCCGACCCCCACGAGCAGTACTTC	CASSLLGTADPHEQYF
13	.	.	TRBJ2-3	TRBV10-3	TGTGCCATCAAAAGGGAGATCGTAGGCACGCAGTATTTT	CAIKREIVGTQYF
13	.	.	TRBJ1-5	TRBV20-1	TGCAGTGCTAGGGGCTTGGCGGGTCAGCCCCAGCATTTT	CSARGLAGQPQHF
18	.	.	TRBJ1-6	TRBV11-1	TGTGCCAGCAGCCCCCCGGACAGTGACAGCTCCTATAATTCACCCCTCCACTTT	CASSPPDSDSSYNSPLHF
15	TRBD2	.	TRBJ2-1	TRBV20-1	TGCAGTGCTAGCCCAAGGACTAGCGGGGGGAGCCTGTTGTTCTTC	CSASPRTSGGSLLFF
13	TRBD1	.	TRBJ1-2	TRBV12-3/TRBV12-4	TGTGCCAGCAGTGTCAGGGGGGACTATGGCTACACCTTC	CASSVRGDYGYTF
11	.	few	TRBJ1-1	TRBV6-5	TGTGCCAGCCGTACGGGGACTGAAGCTTTCTTT	CASRTGTEAFF
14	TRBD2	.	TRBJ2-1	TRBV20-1	TGCAGTGCTAAAACGGGGGGGCCCTACAATGAGCAGTTCTTC	CSAKTGGPYNEQFF
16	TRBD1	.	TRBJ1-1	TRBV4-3	TGCGCCAGCAGCCAGGGGACCGGGACAGGGAGCACTGAAGCTTTCTTT	CASSQGTGTGSTEAFF
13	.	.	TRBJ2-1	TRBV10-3	TGTGCCATCAGTGGAATCAGTATGGATGAGCAGTTCTTC	CAISGISMDEQFF
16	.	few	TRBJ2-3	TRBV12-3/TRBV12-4	TGTGCCAGCAGTACAGGGGGTAGCGGGAGAACAGATACGCAGTATTTT	CASSTGGSGRTDTQYF
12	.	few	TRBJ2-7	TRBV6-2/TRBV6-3	TGTGCCAGCAGTTACCAGAGGAACGAGCAGTACTTC	CASSYQRNEQYF
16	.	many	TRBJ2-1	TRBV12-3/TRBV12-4	TGTGCCAGCAGTTTAGAAGGGGGTAGGAGTGGGAATGAGCAGTTCTTC	CASSLEGGRSGNEQFF
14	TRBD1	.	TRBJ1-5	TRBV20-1	TGCAGTGCTCTCCGGGACAGGGGGCATCAGCCCCAGCATTTT	CSALRDRGHQPQHF
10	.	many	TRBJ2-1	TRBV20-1	TGCAGTCTATCCGCGAATGAGCAGTTCTTC	CSLSANEQFF
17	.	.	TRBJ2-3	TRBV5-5	TGTGCCAGCAGCGTGATCAGGGGGCGGGGGACAAAAGATACGCAGTATTTT	CASSVIRGRGTKDTQYF
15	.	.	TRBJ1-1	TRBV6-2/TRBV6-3	TGTGCCAGCAGTTTTAGACGTTTGGAACGAACTGAAGCTTTCTTT	CASSFRRLERTEAFF
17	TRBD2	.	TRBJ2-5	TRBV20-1	TGCAGTGCTAGAGATGGGTTCGAGCGGGGGGGGCCCGGGACCCAGTACTTC	CSARDGFERGGPGTQYF